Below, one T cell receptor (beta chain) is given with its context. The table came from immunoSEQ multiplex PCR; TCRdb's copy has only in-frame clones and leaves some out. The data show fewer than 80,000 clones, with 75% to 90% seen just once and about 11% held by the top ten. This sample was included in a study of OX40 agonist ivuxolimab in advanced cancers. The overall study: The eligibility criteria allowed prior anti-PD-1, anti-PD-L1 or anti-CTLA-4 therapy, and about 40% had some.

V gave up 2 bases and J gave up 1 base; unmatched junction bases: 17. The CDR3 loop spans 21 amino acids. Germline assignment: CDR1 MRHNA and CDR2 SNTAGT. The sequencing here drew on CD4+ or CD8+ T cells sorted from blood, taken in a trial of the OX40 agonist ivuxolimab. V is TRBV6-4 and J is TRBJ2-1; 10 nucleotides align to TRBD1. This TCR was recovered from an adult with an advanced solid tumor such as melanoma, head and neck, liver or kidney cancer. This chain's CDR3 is CASSDTSPTGGSLGSYNEQFF. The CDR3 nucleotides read TGTGCCAGCAGTGACACGAGTCCGACAGGGGGCTCATTAGGATCCTACAATGAGCAGTTCTTC.